The 20 T cell receptor beta chains listed next were all sequenced from one sample in a study of cytomegalovirus exposure and HLA in healthy donors. PCR primers comprised 60 Vbeta and 13 Jbeta primers. Profiling relied on immunoSEQ multiplex PCR, and the TCRdb table lists in-frame clones only, not all of them. The data contain about 200,000 clones, about 82% of them singletons. Sequencing was performed on PBMCs. These receptors originate from a man aged 30 to 45 in good health and CMV-seronegative.

The J gene is TRBJ2-7, the V gene TRBV28; 10 nucleotides align to TRBD2. There are 14 residues in the CDR3. CDR1 is MDHEN, CDR2 SYDVKM, per germline. The ends lost 1 base at V and 7 bases at J; junction bases unmatched: 4. CDR3 region: CASSLYSGGKEQYF. The CDR3 DNA follows: TGTGCCAGCAGTTTATATAGCGGGGGGAAAGAGCAGTACTTC.

V usage is TRBV7-2 and J usage is TRBJ2-3; unclear D gene. Trimming took off 2 bases at V and 3 bases at J, with 12 bases between the two ends. This CDR3 has 15 amino acids. The germline V gene encodes CDR1 SGHTA and CDR2 FQGNSA. The CDR3 sequence is CASSLSGFGTDTQYF. Here the CDR3 DNA reads TGTGCCAGCAGCTTATCTGGGTTCGGGACAGATACGCAGTATTTT.

This clone was recorded only once. This rearrangement joins TRBV4-3 to TRBJ2-7; D is ambiguous. Germline V gene sequence: CDR1 LGHNA, CDR2 YSLEER. This CDR3 comprises 13 residues. V was pared by 4 bases and J by 3 bases, with 10 bases between. This CDR3 reads CASSLNRDYEQYF. The DNA for the CDR3 is TGCGCCAGCAGCCTAAACAGAGACTACGAGCAGTACTTC.

This clone was detected only a few times. The CDR3 nucleotides read TGCGCCAGCAGTCCCCGCGGGGGGGGGAATAATGAAAAACTGTTTTTT. Protein: CASSPRGGGNNEKLFF. The rearrangement links TRBV4-3 to TRBJ1-4, with a tentative D call TRBD1 (5 bases). Germline V lookup: CDR1 LGHNA, CDR2 YSLEER. Trimming stripped 6 bases from V and 4 bases from J, with 18 bases between. The CDR3 loop spans 16 amino acids.

The V call is TRBV7-9, the J call TRBJ1-6; the match to TRBD1 covers 10 bases. The CDR3 extends over 16 amino acids. After removal of 6 bases from V and 4 bases from J, the junction contained 6 bases not matched to a gene. The germline V gene has CDR1 SEHNR and CDR2 FQNEAQ (reference sequence). CDR3 coding DNA: TGTGCCAGCAGAGGAGGGACAGGGGATTATAATTCACCCCTCCACTTT. This gives the protein CASRGGTGDYNSPLHF. Drawing the rest from reference TRBV7-9 and TRBJ1-6, the complete variable domain is DTGVSQNPRHKITKRGQNVTFRCDPISEHNRLYWYRQTLGQGPEFLTYFQNEAQLEKSRLLSDRFSAERPKGSFSTLEIQRTEQGDSAMYLCASRGGTGDYNSPLHFGNGTRLTVT.

The genes are TRBV7-2 and TRBJ1-2; D is unclear. Trimming stripped 1 base from V and 4 bases from J, with 10 bases between. The CDR3 totals 14 residues. Looked up from germline, CDR1 is SGHTA and CDR2 is FQGNSA. The CDR3 sequence is CASSLGRQVYGYTF. DNA for the CDR3: TGTGCCAGCAGCTTAGGTCGGCAGGTCTATGGCTACACCTTC.

The gene calls are TRBV9 and TRBJ1-5, with D tentatively TRBD1 (5 bases). There are 16 residues in the CDR3. Trimming left V 5 bases short and J 7 bases short, with 22 bases between. CDR1 is SGDLS, CDR2 YYNGEE, per germline. CDR3 amino acids: CASSAEKGRLKQPQHF. The CDR3 DNA sequence: TGTGCCAGCAGTGCGGAAAAGGGGAGGTTGAAACAGCCCCAGCATTTT.

This clone came up a few times. The chain employs TRBV7-2 and TRBJ2-1, with 9 bases aligning to TRBD2. The CDR3 consists of 17 residues. J gave up 3 bases and V 3 bases, and 9 bases lay outside the gene matches. Germline loops: CDR1 SGHTA, CDR2 FQGNSA. The CDR3 reads CASSFPWRGGFYNEQFF. As DNA, the CDR3 is TGTGCCAGCAGCTTCCCCTGGCGGGGGGGTTTCTACAATGAGCAGTTCTTC.

V and J are TRBV7-9 and TRBJ2-3, with 7 bases lining up with TRBD1. The CDR3 has 14 residues. Germline V gene lookup returns CDR1 SEHNR and CDR2 FQNEAQ (reference sequence). The V gene end was trimmed by 3 bases and the J gene end by 4 bases; junction bases not matched to a gene: 4. CDR3 coding DNA: TGTGCCAGCAGCTTCCGAGGGGGCGCAGATACGCAGTATTTT. Residues: CASSFRGGADTQYF.

This chain links TRBV18 with TRBJ1-2; TRBD1 might be the D (5 bases). Between the trimmed V and J ends, which lost 4 bases and 3 bases, there was a span of 21 bases. Germline CDR1 and CDR2: KGHSH and LQKENI. This CDR3 is built from 17 residues. The CDR3 sequence: CASSRPAGQGPYYGYTF. CDR3 sequence (DNA): TGTGCCAGCTCACGCCCGGCCGGACAAGGGCCTTACTATGGCTACACCTTC. The full variable domain, in which reference TRBV18 and TRBJ1-2 provide the parts outside the CDR3, is NAGVMQNPRHLVRRRGQEARLRCSPMKGHSHVYWYRQLPEEGLKFMVYLQKENIIDESGMPKERFSAEFPKEGPSILRIQQVVRGDSAAYFCASSRPAGQGPYYGYTFGSGTRLTVV.

The genes are TRBV6-1 and TRBJ2-6; 9 bases match TRBD1. The length of the CDR3 is 15 residues. V lost 0 bases, J lost 12 bases, and 6 bases stayed unmatched. Germline loops: CDR1 MNHNS, CDR2 SASEGT. The CDR3 bases are TGTGCCAGCAGTGAAGCGGTAGGACAGGGGTCCGTCCTGACTTTC. This codes for CASSEAVGQGSVLTF.

For this clone: One end of the junction fails to match germline, which may point to a read error. The CDR3 DNA reads as TGTGCCAGCACCTTAGACGGGTATGGCTACACCTTC. Its translation: CASTLDGYGYTF. The chain recombines TRBV7-9 with TRBJ1-2; D is unresolved. Germline lookup yields CDR1 SEHNR and CDR2 FQNEAQ (reference sequence). The CDR3 is made up of 12 amino acids.

The chain combines TRBV5-1 with TRBJ2-7; D uncertain. V was trimmed by 0 bases and J by 6 bases, leaving 10 bases between them. Per germline, CDR1 SGHRS and CDR2 YFSETQ. This CDR3 has 13 amino acids. CDR3 sequence reads: CASSLGPESEQYF. In DNA, the CDR3 is TGCGCCAGCAGCTTGGGTCCCGAGAGCGAGCAGTACTTC.

This clone has just one count. The chain uses TRBV10-3 and TRBJ2-2; 10 bases line up with TRBD1. The CDR3 consists of 15 residues. J was trimmed by 7 bases and V by 6 bases; bases with no gene match: 8. Per the germline V gene, CDR1 is ENHRY and CDR2 is SYGVKD. The CDR3 here is CAIRADRGLGGELFF. The DNA of the CDR3 is TGTGCCATCAGGGCAGACAGGGGGCTTGGCGGGGAGCTGTTTTTT.

The CDR3 here is CASSIRDRGTGELFF. The CDR3 nucleotides read TGCGCCAGCAGCATCAGGGACAGGGGAACCGGGGAGCTGTTTTTT. V and J are TRBV5-1 and TRBJ2-2, with 10 bases fitting TRBD1. In germline, CDR1 is SGHRS, CDR2 YFSETQ. V was pared by 4 bases and J by 5 bases, with 5 bases of the junction left unmatched. The CDR3 sequence is 15 residues long.

This clone was seen a single time. The chain links TRBV5-6 to TRBJ1-2; D is unresolved. Per germline, CDR1 SGHDT and CDR2 YYEEEE. Between the trimmed V and J ends, which lost 5 bases and 4 bases, there was a span of 15 bases. The CDR3 length is 14 residues. Here the CDR3 reads CASRNRKETYGYTF. The CDR3 DNA reads TGTGCCAGCAGAAACCGGAAGGAGACCTATGGCTACACCTTC.

On this clone itself: Germline and junction disagree at one end, which may indicate a read error. The identical CDR3 is also encoded by other nucleotide sequences in the sample. The chain employs TRBV9 and TRBJ2-3; tentative D call: TRBD1 (7 bases). The germline CDR1 and CDR2 sequences are SGDLS and YYNGEE. The CDR3 covers 12 residues. This CDR3 is CASSSQGGTQYF. CDR3 sequence (DNA): TGCGCCAGCAGCTCCCAGGGGGGTACGCAGTATTTT.

The chain is built from TRBV19 and TRBJ1-2, with unresolved D. The V end was cut by 8 bases, the J end by 5 bases, with 15 bases between. The CDR3 sequence is 13 residues long. Germline-derived CDR1 and CDR2 are LNHDA and SQIVND (reference sequence). CDR3 DNA: TGTGCCAGTCGTCGGGAGTCGGTTTATGGCTACACCTTC. Protein product: CASRRESVYGYTF. Complete variable domain (other parts from reference TRBV19 and TRBJ1-2): DGGITQSPKYLFRKEGQNVTLSCEQNLNHDAMYWYRQDPGQGLRLIYYSQIVNDFQKGDIAEGYSVSREKKESFPLTVTSAQKNPTAFYLCASRRESVYGYTFGSGTRLTVV.

The chain joins TRBV29-1 to TRBJ1-2, with 10 positions matching TRBD1. In germline, CDR1 is SQVTM, CDR2 ANQGSEA. J gave up 7 bases and V 4 bases, and 3 bases lay outside the gene matches. The CDR3 extends over 12 amino acids. CDR3 region: CSVGQGASGYTF. DNA for the CDR3: TGCAGCGTTGGACAGGGGGCTTCTGGCTACACCTTC. Full variable domain (remainder filled in from reference TRBV29-1 and TRBJ1-2): SAVISQKPSRDICQRGTSLTIQCQVDSQVTMMFWYRQQPGQSLTLIATANQGSEATYESGFVIDKFPISRPNLTFSTLTVSNMSPEDSSIYLCSVGQGASGYTFGSGTRLTVV.

This clone was observed a few times. The chain carries TRBV9 and TRBJ1-1, with TRBD1 matching 7 bases. Germline loops: CDR1 SGDLS, CDR2 YYNGEE. The CDR3 extends over 16 amino acids. V shed 0 bases, J shed 4 bases, and the junction held 9 bases outside the gene matches. CDR3: CASSVGTGYTATEAFF. The DNA of the CDR3 is TGTGCCAGCAGCGTAGGGACAGGATATACGGCCACTGAAGCTTTCTTT.